What follows describes a single T cell receptor beta chain. Its specificity is not known. The CDR3 spans 15 residues. Per the germline V gene, CDR1 is KGHSH and CDR2 is LQKENI. J was trimmed by 12 bases and V by 0 bases; bases with no gene match: 9. With 60 Vbeta and 13 Jbeta primers, the PCR was carried out. Some clones are missing from TCRdb's copy, which holds only in-frame ones; the method was immunoSEQ multiplex PCR. The sample has about 110,000 clones; roughly 80% are singletons. These data come from a study of cytomegalovirus exposure and HLA in healthy donors. Study overall: When 350 to 500 donors were genotyped, more than 70% of them were found to fall in the Caucasian-associated ancestry cluster. Study findings and constraints: According to a later analysis, most TCR beta chains associated with CMV appeared HLA-restricted.

V is TRBV18 and J is TRBJ2-4; TRBD1 matches 9 bases. The sequence was obtained from a woman under 40 in good health and CMV-seronegative. Sequencing input: PBMCs. The CDR3 region has the DNA TGTGCCAGCTCACCACCGGCCACAGGGGGCGAAACTCAGTACTTC. As protein: CASSPPATGGETQYF.